Listed below are T cell receptor beta chains from one sample, sequenced in a study of spatial heterogeneity in lung cancer. MiXCR, run by TCRdb on the 5' RACE reads, gives a single entry per CDR3 protein. This sample has 30,000 to 45,000 distinct CDR3 sequences, with less than 9% found just once. The sequenced sample was PBMCs, obtained at surgery. These receptors were taken from a female donor with early-stage non-small cell lung cancer. Each CDR3 is given with its conserved first and last residue. Each record gives: J gene, clone size, D gene, V gene, CDR3 DNA, CDR3 protein. A D gene is named only where the DNA matches it firmly. Some rows mark clone size as missing; the rest say once, few, many or name a class of expanded clone.

j_call: TRBJ1-1
clone_size: many
d_call: -
v_call: TRBV3-1
cdr3_nt: TGTGCCAGCAGCCAAGATGTTAGCACTGAAGCTTTCTTT
cdr3_aa: CASSQDVSTEAFF

j_call: TRBJ2-1
clone_size: many
d_call: -
v_call: TRBV12-3/TRBV12-4
cdr3_nt: TGTGCCAGCAGTTTAAGTGTAGAGCAGTTCTTC
cdr3_aa: CASSLSVEQFF

j_call: TRBJ1-5
clone_size: few
d_call: TRBD1
v_call: TRBV28
cdr3_nt: TGTGCCAGCAGGAACCGGGACAGGGGCAATCAGCCCCAGCATTTT
cdr3_aa: CASRNRDRGNQPQHF

j_call: TRBJ1-1
clone_size: many
d_call: -
v_call: TRBV18
cdr3_nt: TGTGCCAGCTCACCTCACATAACAGCGAACACTGAAGCTTTCTTT
cdr3_aa: CASSPHITANTEAFF

j_call: TRBJ2-1
clone_size: many
d_call: -
v_call: TRBV9
cdr3_nt: TGTGCCAGCAGCTTCCTGGGACTCTACAATGAGCAGTTCTTC
cdr3_aa: CASSFLGLYNEQFF

j_call: TRBJ1-6
clone_size: -
d_call: -
v_call: TRBV3-1
cdr3_nt: TGTGCCAGCAGCCCGTTACAAGGACCCCTCCACTTT
cdr3_aa: CASSPLQGPLHF

j_call: TRBJ2-7
clone_size: many
d_call: TRBD1
v_call: TRBV3-1
cdr3_nt: TGTGCCAGCAGCCAAGATTTAGGACAGGGAAGAAACGAGCAGTACTTC
cdr3_aa: CASSQDLGQGRNEQYF

j_call: TRBJ2-7
clone_size: many
d_call: -
v_call: TRBV2
cdr3_nt: TGTGCCAGCAGTGTCCTTTACGAGCAGTACTTC
cdr3_aa: CASSVLYEQYF

j_call: TRBJ1-6
clone_size: -
d_call: TRBD1
v_call: TRBV10-3
cdr3_nt: TGTGCCATCAGTGAGTTTCTGGACAGGGTGAATTCACCCCTCCACTTT
cdr3_aa: CAISEFLDRVNSPLHF

j_call: TRBJ1-2
clone_size: many
d_call: -
v_call: TRBV6-2/TRBV6-3
cdr3_nt: TGTGCCAGCAGCTACAGACGGAGCTACACCTTC
cdr3_aa: CASSYRRSYTF